These 10 T cell receptor beta chains share one sample of origin, sequenced in a study of memory CD4+ T cells and cytomegalovirus serostatus. The data were produced by immunoSEQ multiplex PCR, yet TCRdb's version contains in-frame clones alone and is incomplete. The profile shows about 54,000 clones, about 73% of them singletons. Single viable CD3+CD4+CD8-CD45RO+ cells were sorted as the memory CD4+ T cells. The sequenced sample was memory CD4+ T cells from blood. These receptors were obtained from an adult in good health and CMV-seropositive.

The chain recombines TRBV6-6 with TRBJ2-7; TRBD1 might be the D (6 bases). Germline lookup yields CDR1 MNHNY and CDR2 SVGAGI (reference sequence). The CDR3 is 13 amino acids. The germline V and J ends were trimmed by 5 bases and 8 bases, with 16 bases remaining between them. This CDR3 reads CASSSSGGAKQYV. The CDR3 DNA reads as TGTGCCAGCAGTAGTTCTGGGGGCGCGAAGCAGTACGTC.

The V gene is TRBV30, the J gene TRBJ1-5, with no clear D. Germline V lookup: CDR1 GTSNPN, CDR2 SVGIG (reference sequence). Trimming removed 5 bases from V and 1 base from J, with 9 bases in between. The CDR3 has 13 amino acids. The CDR3 DNA follows: TGTGCCTGGGGAGGTTCCAGCAATCAGCCCCAGCATTTT. Translated, it gives CAWGGSSNQPQHF.

This chain uses TRBV18 with TRBJ2-2; 7 bases are a match to TRBD1. The junction had 4 bases not matched to a gene; V was cut back by 4 bases and J by 8 bases. The germline V gene has CDR1 KGHSH and CDR2 LQKENI. The CDR3 has 13 amino acids. CDR3 sequence (DNA): TGTGCCAGCTCACTGGGACAGCTTGGGGAGCTGTTTTTT. It translates to CASSLGQLGELFF.

This clone was counted between two and nine times. This rearrangement joins TRBV18 to TRBJ1-5, with D uncertain. Trimming took 2 bases from V and 2 from J, leaving 10 bases between them. The germline gives CDR1 KGHSH, CDR2 LQKENI. The CDR3 totals 15 residues. The CDR3 sequence: CASSPSTRGNQPQHF. The CDR3 DNA is TGTGCCAGCTCACCATCCACCCGGGGCAATCAGCCCCAGCATTTT.

This clone has a handful of counts. V gene TRBV15 combines with J gene TRBJ2-1, with 9 bases identical to TRBD1. Germline CDR1 LNHNV, CDR2 YYDKDF (reference sequence). The CDR3 has 17 amino acids. V dropped 0 bases and J dropped 3; count of bases not matched to a gene: 6. In DNA form, the CDR3 reads TGTGCCACCAGCAGAGATATCGGGACAGGGCTCTACAATGAGCAGTTCTTC. Translated: CATSRDIGTGLYNEQFF.

The chain carries TRBV18 and TRBJ2-7; possible D gene TRBD2, 6 bases. Germline assignment: CDR1 KGHSH and CDR2 LQKENI. V was pared by 6 bases and J by 0 bases, with 12 bases between. The CDR3 has 14 residues. The CDR3 here is CASSVGGLSYEQYF. For the CDR3, the DNA is TGTGCCAGCTCCGTCGGGGGACTCTCCTACGAGCAGTACTTC.

This clone came up a few times. This chain uses TRBV30 with TRBJ2-7; 9 bases are shared with TRBD2. The CDR3 is 15 residues long. J lost 3 bases, V lost 7 bases, and 13 bases had no gene match. Germline V lookup: CDR1 GTSNPN, CDR2 SVGIG (reference sequence). The CDR3 sequence: CASTLAGVLDYEQYF. The DNA for the CDR3 is TGTGCCTCCACATTAGCGGGAGTGTTGGACTACGAGCAGTACTTC.

Of note for this clone: Other DNA variants within this sample encode the same CDR3. The chain uses TRBV18 and TRBJ1-4; D ambiguous. Germline V gives CDR1 KGHSH, CDR2 LQKENI. Trimming took 2 bases from V and 4 from J, leaving 5 bases between them. This CDR3 contains 13 residues. The CDR3 DNA follows: TGTGCCAGCTCACCAGGGTTTAATGAAAAACTGTTTTTT. This sequence encodes CASSPGFNEKLFF.

This chain connects TRBV11-2 to TRBJ2-5; D not resolved. V was pared by 1 base and J by 1 base, with 7 bases between. There are 14 residues in the CDR3. Germline V lookup: CDR1 SGHAT, CDR2 FQNNGV. CDR3: CASSLVGSQETQYF. The DNA for the CDR3 is TGTGCCAGCAGCTTAGTAGGCTCCCAAGAGACCCAGTACTTC.

The rearrangement joins TRBV19 to TRBJ1-5; 12 bases match TRBD1. This CDR3 has 16 amino acids. Trimming at V came to 5 bases and at J to 5 bases, leaving 7 bases not matched to a gene. CDR1 and CDR2 from the germline V gene are LNHDA and SQIVND (reference sequence). CDR3 nucleotide sequence: TGTGCCAGTAGTCCCTGGGACAGGGGGCAGGATCAGCCCCAGCATTTT. Its translation: CASSPWDRGQDQPQHF.